The rows below give T cell receptor beta chains drawn from one sample of a study of molecular identifiers for immune sequencing clone quantification. TCRdb processed the PCR reads anew with MiXCR; each CDR3 protein has one entry. Of about 640,000 distinct CDR3 sequences in the sample, just under 20% were seen once. Sequences were obtained from naive CD8+ T cells from blood, with Jurkat cell RNA spiked in. These receptor sequences come from a human donor in good health. Some libraries in this study had Jurkat cell RNA spiked in. Both conserved end residues are trimmed from each CDR3. A D gene is named only where the DNA matches it firmly. Clone size is given for some rows only: seen once, a few or many times, or a class if the clone is expanded.

abundance: many
v_gene: TRBV7-9
d_gene: .
CDR3aa: ASSSSRGSQPQH

abundance: once
v_gene: TRBV30
d_gene: TRBD2
CDR3aa: AWSVGLASYNEQF

abundance: few
v_gene: TRBV7-9
d_gene: .
CDR3aa: ASSLNSGSIEQF

abundance: many
v_gene: TRBV7-2
d_gene: .
CDR3aa: ASSSDLDQPQH

abundance: many
v_gene: TRBV27
d_gene: .
CDR3aa: ASSWLGEGSPLH

abundance: few
v_gene: TRBV12-3/TRBV12-4
d_gene: TRBD1
CDR3aa: ASSSRDRPPYEQY

abundance: many
v_gene: TRBV28
d_gene: TRBD2
CDR3aa: ASRSLAGVYGEQF

abundance: .
v_gene: TRBV7-9
d_gene: .
CDR3aa: ASSFRPEKRDGYT

abundance: few
v_gene: TRBV11-1
d_gene: .
CDR3aa: ASSSGLGPSEGEQY

abundance: many
v_gene: TRBV16
d_gene: .
CDR3aa: ASSQFSSGYEQY

abundance: .
v_gene: TRBV2
d_gene: .
CDR3aa: ASSYRTDYGYA

abundance: few
v_gene: TRBV12-3/TRBV12-4
d_gene: .
CDR3aa: ASSLGRGYT

abundance: many
v_gene: TRBV5-6
d_gene: TRBD1
CDR3aa: ASSYAAGTGGYEQY

abundance: few
v_gene: TRBV4-3
d_gene: .
CDR3aa: ASSQGRGFGEQY

abundance: many
v_gene: TRBV7-2
d_gene: .
CDR3aa: ASRSGASYEQY

abundance: many
v_gene: TRBV4-1
d_gene: .
CDR3aa: ASRRQAIDTEAF

abundance: .
v_gene: TRBV18
d_gene: .
CDR3aa: ASSPLQEDTDTQY